The rows below give T cell receptor beta chains drawn from one sample of a study of T cell repertoires in aging, cancer and after chemotherapy. TCRdb reprocessed the multiplex PCR reads via MiXCR and lists one record per CDR3 protein. Here the sample spans approximately 9,700 distinct CDR3 sequences, 30% to 35% being singletons. Source material: blood. Source of these receptors: a human donor in good health. The CDR3 runs from the conserved cysteine through the conserved F or W. Each record gives: clone size, D gene, V gene, J gene, CDR3 DNA, CDR3 protein. A D gene is named only where the DNA matches it firmly. For some rows the clone size is stated as once, few or many, or as a class when expanded; others skip it.

clone size: -; D gene: TRBD1; V gene: TRBV19; J gene: TRBJ1-5; CDR3 DNA: TGTGCCAGTAGTTGGTTACAGGGGACAAGCGGTCAGCCCCAGCATTTT; CDR3 protein: CASSWLQGTSGQPQHF
clone size: -; D gene: TRBD2; V gene: TRBV6-1; J gene: TRBJ2-5; CDR3 DNA: TGTGCCAGCAGTGACTCGCCGGGGGGACTAGCGGGAGTAAGAGAGACCCAGTACTTC; CDR3 protein: CASSDSPGGLAGVRETQYF
clone size: -; D gene: -; V gene: TRBV13; J gene: TRBJ2-1; CDR3 DNA: TGTGCCAGCAGCCTTGGTTCGGCTGCCCTGTTCTACAATGAGCAGTTCTTC; CDR3 protein: CASSLGSAALFYNEQFF
clone size: -; D gene: -; V gene: TRBV5-3; J gene: TRBJ2-1; CDR3 DNA: TGTGCCAGCAGCTCTTCTAATGAGCAGTTCTTC; CDR3 protein: CASSSSNEQFF
clone size: -; D gene: TRBD1; V gene: TRBV7-2; J gene: TRBJ2-7; CDR3 DNA: TGTGCCAGCAGCTTCGCCGGGACAGTTCCCGACGAGCAGTACTTC; CDR3 protein: CASSFAGTVPDEQYF
clone size: -; D gene: -; V gene: TRBV27; J gene: TRBJ1-1; CDR3 DNA: TGTGCCAGCAGCGCTTCCCTCGTGAACACTGAAGCTTTCTTT; CDR3 protein: CASSASLVNTEAFF
clone size: few; D gene: -; V gene: TRBV24-1; J gene: TRBJ2-7; CDR3 DNA: TGTGCCACCAGTGACAGGGCCACCTACGAGCAGTACTTC; CDR3 protein: CATSDRATYEQYF
clone size: -; D gene: TRBD1; V gene: TRBV11-3; J gene: TRBJ2-5; CDR3 DNA: TGTGCCAGCAGTTCCCCGGGACAGGGGCAAGAGACCCAGTACTTC; CDR3 protein: CASSSPGQGQETQYF
clone size: -; D gene: -; V gene: TRBV6-5; J gene: TRBJ1-2; CDR3 DNA: TGTGCCAGCAGTTACTCGGAGGGAAGCTATGGCTACACCTTC; CDR3 protein: CASSYSEGSYGYTF
clone size: -; D gene: -; V gene: TRBV19; J gene: TRBJ1-2; CDR3 DNA: TGTGCCAGTAGTATAGCCAGAGCCCCTAACTATGGCTACACCTTC; CDR3 protein: CASSIARAPNYGYTF
clone size: -; D gene: -; V gene: TRBV9; J gene: TRBJ1-2; CDR3 DNA: TGTGCCAGCACCAGACGAGCTAACTATGGCTACACCTTC; CDR3 protein: CASTRRANYGYTF
clone size: -; D gene: -; V gene: TRBV6-1; J gene: TRBJ1-1; CDR3 DNA: TGTGCCAGCAGTGGGACAGCCTTGAACACTGAAGCTTTCTTT; CDR3 protein: CASSGTALNTEAFF
clone size: -; D gene: TRBD1; V gene: TRBV14; J gene: TRBJ1-5; CDR3 DNA: TGTGCCAGCAGCGTACAGGGGGAAGGAAATCAGCCCCAGCATTTT; CDR3 protein: CASSVQGEGNQPQHF
clone size: -; D gene: -; V gene: TRBV15; J gene: TRBJ2-7; CDR3 DNA: TGTGCCACCAGCAGAGTCCCACCCCCAGCCGAGCCCTCCTACGAGCAGTACTTC; CDR3 protein: CATSRVPPPAEPSYEQYF
clone size: -; D gene: -; V gene: TRBV27; J gene: TRBJ2-1; CDR3 DNA: TGTGCCAGCAGCCCCAGGGGTAGTGAGCAGTTCTTC; CDR3 protein: CASSPRGSEQFF
clone size: -; D gene: TRBD2; V gene: TRBV5-4; J gene: TRBJ2-3; CDR3 DNA: TGTGCCGGCAGCTTCGGGACTAGGGAGCAATATTTT; CDR3 protein: CAGSFGTREQYF
clone size: few; D gene: -; V gene: TRBV11-3; J gene: TRBJ1-4; CDR3 DNA: TGTGCCAGCAGCCGGGCAGGTCCCGAAGAAAAACTGTTTTTT; CDR3 protein: CASSRAGPEEKLFF
clone size: -; D gene: -; V gene: TRBV20-1; J gene: TRBJ1-5; CDR3 DNA: TGCAGTGCTGGAGAGGCACAAGGCAATCAGCCCCAGCATTTT; CDR3 protein: CSAGEAQGNQPQHF
clone size: -; D gene: TRBD1; V gene: TRBV19; J gene: TRBJ2-3; CDR3 DNA: TGTGCCAGTAGTATAGGACAGGGGGCGCGAGATACGCAGTATTTT; CDR3 protein: CASSIGQGARDTQYF
clone size: -; D gene: -; V gene: TRBV24-1; J gene: TRBJ2-1; CDR3 DNA: TGTGCCACCTCGCAGGGGAATGAGCAGTTCTTC; CDR3 protein: CATSQGNEQFF
clone size: -; D gene: -; V gene: TRBV6-5; J gene: TRBJ1-1; CDR3 DNA: TGTGCCAGCAGTTACCGGGGTTCGGGAAACACTGAAGCTTTCTTT; CDR3 protein: CASSYRGSGNTEAFF
clone size: medium-sized; D gene: -; V gene: TRBV19; J gene: TRBJ2-7; CDR3 DNA: TGTGCCAGTAGTATCTCCGTTTCCTACGAGCAGTACTTC; CDR3 protein: CASSISVSYEQYF
clone size: -; D gene: -; V gene: TRBV12-3/TRBV12-4; J gene: TRBJ1-2; CDR3 DNA: TGTGCCAGCAGGGCCGGAGCCGGACTTGAGGGCTACACCTTC; CDR3 protein: CASRAGAGLEGYTF
clone size: few; D gene: -; V gene: TRBV5-4; J gene: TRBJ1-2; CDR3 DNA: TGTGCCAGCAGCTCCAGGATCAACTATGGCTACACCTTC; CDR3 protein: CASSSRINYGYTF
clone size: -; D gene: TRBD1; V gene: TRBV27; J gene: TRBJ1-6; CDR3 DNA: TGTGCCAGCAGTCCCCGACAGGGAGTGAATTCACCCCTCCACTTT; CDR3 protein: CASSPRQGVNSPLHF
clone size: few; D gene: -; V gene: TRBV5-6; J gene: TRBJ2-1; CDR3 DNA: TGTGCCAGCAGCTTGGTCCGCTTCGGGAGAGGGTCCTACAATGAGCAGTTCTTC; CDR3 protein: CASSLVRFGRGSYNEQFF